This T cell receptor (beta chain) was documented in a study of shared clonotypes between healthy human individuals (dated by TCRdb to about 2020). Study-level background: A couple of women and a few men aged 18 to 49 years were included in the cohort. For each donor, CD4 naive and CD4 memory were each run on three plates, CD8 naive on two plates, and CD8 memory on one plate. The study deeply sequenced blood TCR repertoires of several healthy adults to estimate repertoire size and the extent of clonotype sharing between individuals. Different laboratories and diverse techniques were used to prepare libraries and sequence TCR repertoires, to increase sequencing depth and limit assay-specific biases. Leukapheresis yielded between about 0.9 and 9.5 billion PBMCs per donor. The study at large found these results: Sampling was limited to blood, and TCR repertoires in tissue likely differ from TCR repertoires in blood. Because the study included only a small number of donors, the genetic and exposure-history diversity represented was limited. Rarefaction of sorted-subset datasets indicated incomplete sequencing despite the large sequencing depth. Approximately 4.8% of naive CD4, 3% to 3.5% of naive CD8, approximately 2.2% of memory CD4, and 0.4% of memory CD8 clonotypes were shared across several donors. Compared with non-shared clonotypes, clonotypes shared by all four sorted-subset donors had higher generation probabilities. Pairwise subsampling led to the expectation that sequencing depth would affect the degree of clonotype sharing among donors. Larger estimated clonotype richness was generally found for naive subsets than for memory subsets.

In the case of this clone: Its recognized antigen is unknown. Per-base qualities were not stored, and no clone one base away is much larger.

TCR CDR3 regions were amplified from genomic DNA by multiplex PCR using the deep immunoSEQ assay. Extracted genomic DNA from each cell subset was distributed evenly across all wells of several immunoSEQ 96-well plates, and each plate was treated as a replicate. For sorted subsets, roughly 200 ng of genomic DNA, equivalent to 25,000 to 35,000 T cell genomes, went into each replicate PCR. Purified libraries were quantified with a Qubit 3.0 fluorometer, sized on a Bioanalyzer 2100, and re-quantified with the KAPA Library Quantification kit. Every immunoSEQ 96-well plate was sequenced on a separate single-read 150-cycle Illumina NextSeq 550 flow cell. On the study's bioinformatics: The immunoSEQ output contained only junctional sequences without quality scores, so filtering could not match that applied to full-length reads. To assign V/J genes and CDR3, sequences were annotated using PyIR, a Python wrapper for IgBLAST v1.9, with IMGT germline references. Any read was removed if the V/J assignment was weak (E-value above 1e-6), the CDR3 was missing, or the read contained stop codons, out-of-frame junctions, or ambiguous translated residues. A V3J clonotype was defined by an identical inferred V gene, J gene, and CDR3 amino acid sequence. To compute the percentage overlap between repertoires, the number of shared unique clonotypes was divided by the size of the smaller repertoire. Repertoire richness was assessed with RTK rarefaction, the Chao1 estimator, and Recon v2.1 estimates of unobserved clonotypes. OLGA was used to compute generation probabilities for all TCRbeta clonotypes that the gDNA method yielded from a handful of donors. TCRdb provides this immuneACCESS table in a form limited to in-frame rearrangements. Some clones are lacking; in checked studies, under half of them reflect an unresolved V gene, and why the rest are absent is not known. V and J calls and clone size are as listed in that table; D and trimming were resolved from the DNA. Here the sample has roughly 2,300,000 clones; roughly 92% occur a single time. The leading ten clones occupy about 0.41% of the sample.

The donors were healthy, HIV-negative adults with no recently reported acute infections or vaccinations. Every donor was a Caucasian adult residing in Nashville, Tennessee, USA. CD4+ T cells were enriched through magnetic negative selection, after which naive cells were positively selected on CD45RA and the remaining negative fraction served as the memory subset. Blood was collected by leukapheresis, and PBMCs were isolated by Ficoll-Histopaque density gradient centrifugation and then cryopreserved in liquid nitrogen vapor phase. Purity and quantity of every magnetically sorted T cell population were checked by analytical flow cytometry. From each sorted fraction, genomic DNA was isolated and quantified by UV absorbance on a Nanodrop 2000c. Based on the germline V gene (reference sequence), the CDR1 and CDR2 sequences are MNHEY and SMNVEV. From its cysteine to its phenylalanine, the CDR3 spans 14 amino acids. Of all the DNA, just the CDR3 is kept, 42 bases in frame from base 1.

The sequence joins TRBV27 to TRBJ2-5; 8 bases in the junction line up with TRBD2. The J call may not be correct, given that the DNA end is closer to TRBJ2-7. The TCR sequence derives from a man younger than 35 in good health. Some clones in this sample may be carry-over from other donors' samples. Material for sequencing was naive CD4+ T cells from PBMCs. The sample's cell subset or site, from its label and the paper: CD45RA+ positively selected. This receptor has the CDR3 CASSFGGRIDEQYF. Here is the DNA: TGTGCCAGCAGTTTTGGCGGGAGGATAGACGAGCAGTACTTC.